This TCR beta chain derives from a study of T cells after yellow fever vaccination (dated by TCRdb to about 2019). Background on the whole study: Libraries from fractions with low cell numbers were prepared with the SMART-Seq v4 Ultra Low Input RNA kit. To follow T-cell clones before and after primary and booster YFV17D yellow fever vaccination, bulk TCR alpha and beta repertoires were sequenced over time. Two healthy male donors, one aged 18 to 29 and one aged 30 to 40 years, made up the cohort. Bulk PBMC replicates and cell subsets were isolated from blood drawn at multiple timepoints before and after both primary and secondary immunization.

Overall results and qualifications from the work: The secondary T-cell response was weaker than the primary response but faster, peaking on day 5 instead of day 15. Most clones expanded after primary vaccination (around 97% of CD4 and around nine tenths of CD8) were re-detected after the booster, suggesting that broad memory maintenance occurred. FACS-sorted repertoires could contain abundant contaminating clonotypes from the bulk population, so computational filtering was required. A small fraction of clonotypes appeared in both the CD4 and CD8 compartments, likely as a result of convergent recombination. Only a couple of donors were included in the study, so the extent to which the findings can be generalized is limited.

V and J are truncated by 0 bases and 4 bases respectively, leaving an intervening sequence of 13 bases. The germline V gene provides CDR1 MNHEY and CDR2 SVGEGT. From cysteine to phenylalanine, the CDR3 is 16 amino acids long. The sequence is cut down to CDR3 DNA, 48 bases in frame from base 1. About this clonotype: Its antigen is currently not known. The sample holds no much larger clone one base away, and base qualities are not on file.

The treatment or condition tag for this specimen amounts to: live attenuated yellow fever vaccine strain. At every blood-draw timepoint, two biological replicates of bulk PBMCs were collected. A standard Ficoll-Paque protocol was used to isolate PBMCs from peripheral blood. TriZol was used to extract RNA from bulk PBMCs, CD4 and CD8 fractions, and dextramer-positive and dextramer-negative fractions. TCR cDNA was synthesized by 5'RACE template switching, through which a universal primer site and unique molecular identifiers were introduced. cDNA synthesis was primed from both the TCR alpha and TCR beta constant segments. Library amplification involved two PCR steps, and the second step added sample barcodes and sequencing adapters. Sequencing of libraries was performed on Illumina HiSeq 2500 (2x100 bp) or NovaSeq (2x150 bp). The published analysis was carried out like this. MIGEC was used to demultiplex reads and collapse the reads into UMI consensus sequences, and MiXCR was used for V(D)J alignment. Vaccine-responding clonotypes were defined with edgeR using replicate PBMC samples, requiring FDR below 0.01 and a log2 fold change above 5 up to day 15. CD4 or CD8 identity was assigned to each bulk clonotype according to whether the clonotype was present at higher abundance in the sequenced CD4 repertoire or the sequenced CD8 repertoire. TCRdb passed the public sequencing reads through fastp at Q25 and MiXCR, retaining productive beta sequences. Each entry is one CDR3 protein sequence, shown with its most common DNA and genes. The V and J calls reflect TCRdb's pipeline rather than the authors' work. Here the sample has just under 600,000 distinct CDR3 sequences; less than 15% occur a single time. 11% to 15% of the sample rests with the top ten.

This clonotype was sampled from a man younger than 40 who received the YFV17D yellow fever vaccine. The V and J genes are TRBV6-2 or TRBV6-3 and TRBJ2-4, with a weak D call of TRBD2 (6 bases match). The sample here was PBMCs, taken on the day of the yellow fever booster vaccination. The CDR3 in this case is CASSYSAGSTKNIQYF. The nucleotide sequence reads TGTGCCAGCAGTTACTCTGCGGGATCTACAAAAAACATTCAGTACTTC.